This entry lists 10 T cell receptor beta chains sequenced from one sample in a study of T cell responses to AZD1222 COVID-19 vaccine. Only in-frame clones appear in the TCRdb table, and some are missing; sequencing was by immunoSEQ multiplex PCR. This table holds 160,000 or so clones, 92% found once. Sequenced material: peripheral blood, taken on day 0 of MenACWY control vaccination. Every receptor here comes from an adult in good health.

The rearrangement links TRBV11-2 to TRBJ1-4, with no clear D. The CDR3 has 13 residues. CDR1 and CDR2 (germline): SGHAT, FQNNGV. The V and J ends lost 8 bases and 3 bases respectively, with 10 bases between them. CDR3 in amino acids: CASRQVSNEKLFF. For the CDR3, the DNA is TGTGCCAGCCGCCAAGTTTCTAATGAAAAACTGTTTTTT.

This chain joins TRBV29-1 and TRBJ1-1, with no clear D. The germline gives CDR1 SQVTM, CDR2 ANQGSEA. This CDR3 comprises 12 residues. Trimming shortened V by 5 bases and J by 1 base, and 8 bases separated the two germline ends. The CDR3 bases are TGCAGCGTTTCTCCCCAGAACACTGAAGCTTTCTTT. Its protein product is CSVSPQNTEAFF.

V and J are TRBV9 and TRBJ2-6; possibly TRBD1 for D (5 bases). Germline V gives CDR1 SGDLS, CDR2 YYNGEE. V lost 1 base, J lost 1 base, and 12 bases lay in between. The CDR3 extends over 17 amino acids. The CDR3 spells CASSVWQGTSGANVLTF. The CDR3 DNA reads TGTGCCAGCAGCGTATGGCAGGGAACATCTGGGGCCAACGTCCTGACTTTC.

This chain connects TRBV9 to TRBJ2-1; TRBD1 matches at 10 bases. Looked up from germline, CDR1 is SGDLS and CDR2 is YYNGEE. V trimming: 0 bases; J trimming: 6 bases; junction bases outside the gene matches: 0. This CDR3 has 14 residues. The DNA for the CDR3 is TGTGCCAGCAGCGTAGGGGACAGGGGCAATGAGCAGTTCTTC. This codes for CASSVGDRGNEQFF.

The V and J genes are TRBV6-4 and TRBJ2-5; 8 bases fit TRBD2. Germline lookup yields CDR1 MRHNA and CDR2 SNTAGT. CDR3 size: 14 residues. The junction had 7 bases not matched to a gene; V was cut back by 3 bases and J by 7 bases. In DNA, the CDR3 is TGTGCCAGCAGTGAGGTAGCGGGAAGGGGGACCCAGTACTTC. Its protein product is CASSEVAGRGTQYF.

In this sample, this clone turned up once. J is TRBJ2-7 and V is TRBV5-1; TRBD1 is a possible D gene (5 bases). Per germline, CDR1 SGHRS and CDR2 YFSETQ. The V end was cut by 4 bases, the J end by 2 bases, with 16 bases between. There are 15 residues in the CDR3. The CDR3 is CASSIGHLQTYEQYF. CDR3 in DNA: TGCGCCAGCAGCATAGGACATCTACAAACCTACGAGCAGTACTTC.

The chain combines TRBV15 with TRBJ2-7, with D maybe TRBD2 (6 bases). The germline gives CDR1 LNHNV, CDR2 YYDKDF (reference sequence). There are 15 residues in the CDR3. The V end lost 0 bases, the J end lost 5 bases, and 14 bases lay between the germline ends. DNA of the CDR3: TGTGCCACCAGCAGAGATCCGCGCGGGGCGGACGAGCAGTACTTC. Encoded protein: CATSRDPRGADEQYF.

The chain's CDR3 is CASSAEAGPNYGYTF. The CDR3 DNA follows: TGTGCCAGCAGTGCTGAGGCAGGACCTAACTATGGCTACACCTTC. This chain joins TRBV6-4 and TRBJ1-2; D not resolved. Germline CDR1 and CDR2: MRHNA and SNTAGT. This CDR3 region has 15 residues. Trimming cost V 4 bases and J 0 bases, with 12 bases left between them.

The DNA of the CDR3 is TGTGCCAGTCTCCGGGAGAGGGGTCGCAATCAGCCCCAGCATTTT. Its protein product is CASLRERGRNQPQHF. The chain is built from TRBV2 and TRBJ1-5; TRBD1 is a possible D gene (5 bases). The CDR3 contains 15 residues. Trimming took 9 bases from V and 2 from J, leaving 17 bases between them. Germline assignment: CDR1 SNHLY and CDR2 FYNNEI.

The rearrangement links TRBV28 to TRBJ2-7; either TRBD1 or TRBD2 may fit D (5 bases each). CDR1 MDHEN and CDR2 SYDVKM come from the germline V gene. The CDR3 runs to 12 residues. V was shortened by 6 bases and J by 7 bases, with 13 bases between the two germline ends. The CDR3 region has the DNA TGTGCCAGCAGCGCAGGGAGTCTAGAGCAGTACTTC. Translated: CASSAGSLEQYF.